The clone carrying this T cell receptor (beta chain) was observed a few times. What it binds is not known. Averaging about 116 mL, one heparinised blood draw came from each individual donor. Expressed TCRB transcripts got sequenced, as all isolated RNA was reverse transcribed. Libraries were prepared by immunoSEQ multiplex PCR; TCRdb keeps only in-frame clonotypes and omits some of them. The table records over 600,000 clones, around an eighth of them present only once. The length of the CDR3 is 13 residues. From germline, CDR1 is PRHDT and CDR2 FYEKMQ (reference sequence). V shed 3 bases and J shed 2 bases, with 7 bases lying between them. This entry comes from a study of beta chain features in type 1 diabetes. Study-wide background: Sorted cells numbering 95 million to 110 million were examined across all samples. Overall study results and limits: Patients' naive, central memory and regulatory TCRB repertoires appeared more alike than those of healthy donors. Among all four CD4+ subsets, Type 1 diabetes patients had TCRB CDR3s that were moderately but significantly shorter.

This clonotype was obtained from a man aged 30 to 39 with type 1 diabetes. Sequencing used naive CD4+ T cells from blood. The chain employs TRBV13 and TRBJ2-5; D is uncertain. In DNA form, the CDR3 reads TGTGCCAGCAGCTTTACTCCGCAAGAGACCCAGTACTTC. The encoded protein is CASSFTPQETQYF.